The TCR beta chain under discussion was sequenced for a study of blood T cell repertoires in COVID-19 (dated by TCRdb to the early 2020s). Regarding the research as a whole: Samples from collaborators originated in the United States, Italy and Spain and spanned both the acute and convalescent phases of COVID-19. The prospective study material was composed of cDNA or gDNA derived from T cells, B-cell-depleted T cells, or PBMCs. Subjects who had been exposed to COVID-19, were actively infected with it, or had recovered from it provided the deeply sampled blood TCRbeta repertoires that made up the dataset. The repertoires were released in a freely available public database meant as a resource for research on the immune response to SARS-CoV-2. Samples were obtained from the ongoing ImmuneRACE study (first 160 participants) and from 1,000 to 1,500 subjects provided by 6 global collaborators. Nearly every sample came with metadata listing a de-identified subject ID, COVID-19 status, age in years and sex. Where available, HLA class I and class II types were obtained from metadata supplied by the sample provider rather than from assay-based typing.

Whole blood was collected in K2EDTA tubes by collaborating institutions according to the institutions' own protocols. For TCRbeta analysis, collaborators shipped samples as frozen whole blood, isolated PBMCs, or DNA extracted from either of those sample types. The study at large found these results: The quantity of clinical and demographic metadata differed by source and by participant and was supplied without curation.

The immunoSEQ Assay, a bias-controlled multiplex PCR, was used to amplify TCRbeta CDR3 regions from genomic DNA. The original pipeline was this. Within the assay, amplification of reference gene primers was used to estimate how many nucleated cells each sample contained. To quantify the absolute abundance of each unique TCRbeta CDR3 rearrangement, sequence reads were collapsed and filtered. For each sample, productive Simpson clonality was calculated as the square root of Simpson's diversity index over productive rearrangements. Imported from immuneACCESS, the table was reduced by TCRdb to in-frame sequences with V and J called. These copies leave out some clones; in studies compared against another copy, an unresolved V gene accounts for under half, and the cause of the remainder is not known. That table is the source of V, J and clone size, and D and trimming were worked out from the DNA. The sample has 30,000 to 45,000 clones on record, under 90% of them singletons. The ten largest clones capture roughly 6.1% of the sample.

In the case of this clone: No antigen is known for it. No base quality values were provided; no much bigger clone lies one nucleotide off.

Via the germline V gene, CDR1 is SQVTM and CDR2 ANQGSEA. From the cysteine up to the phenylalanine, the CDR3 has a length of 14 residues. Just the 42-base CDR3 DNA is kept, in frame starting at base 1. Trimming leaves V shorter by 6 bases and J shorter by 5 bases, with the junction holding 6 bases beyond the gene matches. The sequence was collected from a human donor in a cohort sampled during active COVID-19. The chain is encoded by TRBV29-1 joined to TRBJ2-7; TRBD2 agrees with 14 junctional bases. Material: peripheral blood. The CDR3 protein is CSVGLAGDYNEQYF. The bases read TGCAGCGTGGGACTAGCGGGAGACTACAACGAGCAGTACTTC.